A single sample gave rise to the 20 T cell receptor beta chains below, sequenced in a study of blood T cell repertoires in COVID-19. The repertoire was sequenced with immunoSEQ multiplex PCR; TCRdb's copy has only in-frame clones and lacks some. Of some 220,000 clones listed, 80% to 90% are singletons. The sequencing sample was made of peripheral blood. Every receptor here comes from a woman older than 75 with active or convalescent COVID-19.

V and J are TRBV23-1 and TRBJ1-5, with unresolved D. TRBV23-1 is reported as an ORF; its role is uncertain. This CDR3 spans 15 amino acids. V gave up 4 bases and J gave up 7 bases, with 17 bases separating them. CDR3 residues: CASSPRVGEEQPQHF. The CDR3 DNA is TGCGCCAGCAGTCCCCGGGTGGGTGAAGAGCAGCCCCAGCATTTT.

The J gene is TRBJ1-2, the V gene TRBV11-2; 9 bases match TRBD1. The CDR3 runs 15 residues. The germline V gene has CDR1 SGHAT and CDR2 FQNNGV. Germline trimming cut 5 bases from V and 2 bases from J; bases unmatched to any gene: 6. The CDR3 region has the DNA TGTGCCAGCAGCCCCCGGGACAGGGTCAACTATGGCTACACCTTC. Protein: CASSPRDRVNYGYTF. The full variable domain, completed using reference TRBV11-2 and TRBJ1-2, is EAGVAQSPRYKIIEKRQSVAFWCNPISGHATLYWYQQILGQGPKLLIQFQNNGVVDDSQLPKDRFSAERLKGVDSTLKIQPAKLEDSAVYLCASSPRDRVNYGYTFGSGTRLTVV.

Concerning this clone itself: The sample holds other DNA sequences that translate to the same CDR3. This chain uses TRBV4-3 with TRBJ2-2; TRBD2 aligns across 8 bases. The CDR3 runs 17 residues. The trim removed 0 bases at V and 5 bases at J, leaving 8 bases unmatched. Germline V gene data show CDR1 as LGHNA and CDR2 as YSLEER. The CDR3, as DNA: TGCGCCAGCAGCCAAGAGGTCCTAGCGGGTAGAACCGGGGAGCTGTTTTTT. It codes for CASSQEVLAGRTGELFF.

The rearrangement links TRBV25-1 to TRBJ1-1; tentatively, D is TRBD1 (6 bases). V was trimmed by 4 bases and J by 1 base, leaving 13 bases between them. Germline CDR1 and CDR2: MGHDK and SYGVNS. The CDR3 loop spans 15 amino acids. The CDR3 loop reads CASSGTQGANTEAFF. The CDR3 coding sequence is TGTGCCAGCAGTGGGACACAGGGTGCGAACACTGAAGCTTTCTTT.

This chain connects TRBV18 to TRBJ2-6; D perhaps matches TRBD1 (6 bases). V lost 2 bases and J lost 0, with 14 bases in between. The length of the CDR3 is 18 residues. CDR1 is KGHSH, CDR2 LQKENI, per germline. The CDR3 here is CASSPLAGDPSGANVLTF. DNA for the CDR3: TGTGCCAGCTCACCATTGGCAGGGGATCCCTCTGGGGCCAACGTCCTGACTTTC.

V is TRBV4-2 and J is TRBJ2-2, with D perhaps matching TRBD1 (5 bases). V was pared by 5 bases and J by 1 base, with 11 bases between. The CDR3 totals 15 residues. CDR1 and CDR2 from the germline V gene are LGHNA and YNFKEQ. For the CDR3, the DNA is TGTGCCAGCAGCTTGGCAGGGAAGAACACCGGGGAGCTGTTTTTT. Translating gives CASSLAGKNTGELFF.

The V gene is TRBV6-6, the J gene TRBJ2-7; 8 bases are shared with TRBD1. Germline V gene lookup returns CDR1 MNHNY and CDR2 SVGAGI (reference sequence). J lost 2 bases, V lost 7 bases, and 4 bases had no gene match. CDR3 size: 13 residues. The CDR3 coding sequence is TGTGCCAGCATTAAACAGGGGGCCTACGAGCAGTACTTC. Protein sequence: CASIKQGAYEQYF.

The CDR3 protein is CASSYGNPGQGNSPLHF. Written as DNA, the CDR3 is TGTGCCAGCAGCTATGGCAATCCGGGACAGGGGAATTCACCCCTCCACTTT. The J gene is TRBJ1-6, the V gene TRBV5-4; TRBD1 matches 10 bases. The CDR3 consists of 17 residues. With 3 bases clipped from V and 7 bases from J, the junction kept 10 bases outside the gene matches. Germline CDR1 is SGHNT and CDR2 is YYREEE (reference sequence).

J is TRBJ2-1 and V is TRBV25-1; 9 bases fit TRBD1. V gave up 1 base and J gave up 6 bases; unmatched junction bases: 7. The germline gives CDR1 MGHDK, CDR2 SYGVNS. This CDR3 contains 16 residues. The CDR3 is CASSESSGQGINEQFF. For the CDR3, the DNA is TGTGCCAGCAGTGAATCTTCGGGACAGGGAATCAATGAGCAGTTCTTC.

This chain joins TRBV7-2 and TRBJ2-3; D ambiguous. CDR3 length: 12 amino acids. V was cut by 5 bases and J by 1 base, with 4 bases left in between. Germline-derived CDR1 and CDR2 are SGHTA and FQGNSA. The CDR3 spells CASSLRTDTQYF. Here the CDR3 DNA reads TGTGCCAGCAGCCTCCGCACAGATACGCAGTATTTT.

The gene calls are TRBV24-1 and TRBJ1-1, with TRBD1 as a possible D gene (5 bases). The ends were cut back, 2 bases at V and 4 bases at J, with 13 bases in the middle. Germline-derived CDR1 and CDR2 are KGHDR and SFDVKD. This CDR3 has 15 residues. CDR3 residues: CATSDSPGRGTEAFF. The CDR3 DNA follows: TGTGCCACCAGTGATTCCCCCGGGAGGGGCACTGAAGCTTTCTTT.

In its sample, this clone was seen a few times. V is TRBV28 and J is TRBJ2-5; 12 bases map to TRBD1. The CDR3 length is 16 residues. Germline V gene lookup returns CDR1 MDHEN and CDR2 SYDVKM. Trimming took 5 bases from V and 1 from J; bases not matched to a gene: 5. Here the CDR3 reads CASSTRDRGPQETQYF. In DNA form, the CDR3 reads TGTGCCAGCAGTACCCGGGACAGGGGGCCCCAAGAGACCCAGTACTTC. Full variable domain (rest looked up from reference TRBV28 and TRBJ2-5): DVKVTQSSRYLVKRTGEKVFLECVQDMDHENMFWYRQDPGLGLRLIYFSYDVKMKEKGDIPEGYSVSREKKERFSLILESASTNQTSMYLCASSTRDRGPQETQYFGPGTRLLVL.

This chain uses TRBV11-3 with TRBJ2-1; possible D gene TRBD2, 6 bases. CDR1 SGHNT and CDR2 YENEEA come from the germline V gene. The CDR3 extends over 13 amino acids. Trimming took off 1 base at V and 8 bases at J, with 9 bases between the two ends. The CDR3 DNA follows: TGTGCCAGCAGCTTAGGGGGCGGGGATGAGCAGTTCTTC. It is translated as CASSLGGGDEQFF.

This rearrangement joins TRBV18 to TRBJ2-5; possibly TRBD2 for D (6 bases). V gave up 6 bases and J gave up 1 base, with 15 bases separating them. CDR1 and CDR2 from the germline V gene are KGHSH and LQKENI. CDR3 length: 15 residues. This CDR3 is CASSPLPSAQETQYF. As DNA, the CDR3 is TGTGCCAGCTCGCCCCTTCCTAGCGCCCAAGAGACCCAGTACTTC.

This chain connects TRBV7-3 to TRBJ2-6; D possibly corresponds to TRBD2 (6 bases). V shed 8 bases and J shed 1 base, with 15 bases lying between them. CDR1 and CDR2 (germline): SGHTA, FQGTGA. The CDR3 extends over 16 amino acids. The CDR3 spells CASGRSPRSGANVLTF. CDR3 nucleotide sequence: TGTGCCAGCGGGAGGAGCCCCCGATCTGGGGCCAACGTCCTGACTTTC.

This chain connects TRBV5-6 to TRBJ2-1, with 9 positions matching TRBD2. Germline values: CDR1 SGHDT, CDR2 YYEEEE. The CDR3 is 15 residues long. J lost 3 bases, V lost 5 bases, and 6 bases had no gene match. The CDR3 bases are TGTGCCAGCAGACCACTAGCGGGCTACTACAATGAGCAGTTCTTC. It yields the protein CASRPLAGYYNEQFF.

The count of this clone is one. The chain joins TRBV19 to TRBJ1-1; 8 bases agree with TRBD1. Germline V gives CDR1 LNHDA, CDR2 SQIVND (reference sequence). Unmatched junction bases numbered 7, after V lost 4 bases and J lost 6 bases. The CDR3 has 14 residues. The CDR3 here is CASSTAGTGAEAFF. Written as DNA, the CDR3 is TGTGCCAGTAGTACGGCGGGGACAGGCGCTGAAGCTTTCTTT. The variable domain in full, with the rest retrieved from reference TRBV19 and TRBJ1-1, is DGGITQSPKYLFRKEGQNVTLSCEQNLNHDAMYWYRQDPGQGLRLIYYSQIVNDFQKGDIAEGYSVSREKKESFPLTVTSAQKNPTAFYLCASSTAGTGAEAFFGQGTRLTVV.

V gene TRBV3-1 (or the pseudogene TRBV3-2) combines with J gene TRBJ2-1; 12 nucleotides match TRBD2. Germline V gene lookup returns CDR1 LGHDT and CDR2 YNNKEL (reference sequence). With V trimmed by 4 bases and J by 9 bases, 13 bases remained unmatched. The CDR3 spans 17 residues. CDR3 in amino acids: CASSRWGLAGSKGEQFF. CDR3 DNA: TGTGCCAGCAGCCGTTGGGGACTAGCGGGCTCCAAGGGTGAGCAGTTCTTC.

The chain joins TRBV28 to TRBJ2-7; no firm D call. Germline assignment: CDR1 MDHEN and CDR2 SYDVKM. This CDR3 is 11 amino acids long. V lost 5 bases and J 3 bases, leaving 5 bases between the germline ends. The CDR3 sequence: CASSTNYEQYF. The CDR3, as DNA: TGTGCCAGCAGTACAAACTACGAGCAGTACTTC.

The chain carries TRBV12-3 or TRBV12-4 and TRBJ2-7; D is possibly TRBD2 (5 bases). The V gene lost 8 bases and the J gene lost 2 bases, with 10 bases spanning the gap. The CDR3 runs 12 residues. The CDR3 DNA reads TGTGCCAGCCTGACTAAACCCTACGAGCAGTACTTC. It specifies CASLTKPYEQYF.